The clone carrying this T cell receptor (beta chain) was detected a few times. RNA transcripts were the template, and TCR beta CDR3 regions were amplified from them. Investigators did first-round RT-PCR with HTBI primers, then second-round multiplex PCR. TCRdb independently ran MiXCR on the multiplex PCR reads; one entry per CDR3 protein. This sample has about 380,000 distinct CDR3 sequences, with roughly 14% found just once. A volume of 9.5 to 10 ml of fresh peripheral blood supplied the PBMCs. The data originate from a study of Graves' ophthalmopathy and Graves' hyperthyroidism. CDR3 length equals 11 residues. Germline lookup yields CDR1 DFQATT and CDR2 SNEGSKA (reference sequence). Trimming shortened V by 5 bases and J by 6 bases, and 11 bases separated the two germline ends.

The sequence was obtained from a woman aged 18 to 35 with stable Graves' hyperthyroidism. The chain joins TRBV20-1 to TRBJ2-7; TRBD2 is a possible D gene (5 bases). The sequenced material came from peripheral blood. As DNA, the CDR3 is TGCAGTGCTTTAGGGAGTACCGAGCAGTACTTC. Amino acids: CSALGSTEQYF.